This T cell receptor beta chain was sequenced for a study of blood T cell repertoires in COVID-19. Study-level background: Collection of acute and convalescent COVID-19 samples took place in the United States, Italy and Spain.

Participant-reported clinical history was the basis for cohort assignment. The ends lost 7 bases at V and 8 bases at J; junction bases unmatched: 5. Looked up from germline, CDR1 is MRHNA and CDR2 is SNTAGT. The CDR3 is made up of 13 amino acids. TCRdb's table, derived via immunoSEQ multiplex PCR, lists solely in-frame clones and lacks some. The sample has some 220,000 clones; around 91% are singletons. The sample was PBMCs or T cells enriched from blood (not recorded which). The rearrangement joins TRBV6-4 to TRBJ2-1; 10 bases fit TRBD2. The receptor comes from a woman aged 18-29 years in a cohort exposed to, infected with or recovered from COVID-19 (not recorded which). The CDR3 sequence: CASTQRGGHEQFF. In DNA, the CDR3 is TGTGCCAGCACCCAGCGGGGGGGTCATGAGCAGTTCTTC.